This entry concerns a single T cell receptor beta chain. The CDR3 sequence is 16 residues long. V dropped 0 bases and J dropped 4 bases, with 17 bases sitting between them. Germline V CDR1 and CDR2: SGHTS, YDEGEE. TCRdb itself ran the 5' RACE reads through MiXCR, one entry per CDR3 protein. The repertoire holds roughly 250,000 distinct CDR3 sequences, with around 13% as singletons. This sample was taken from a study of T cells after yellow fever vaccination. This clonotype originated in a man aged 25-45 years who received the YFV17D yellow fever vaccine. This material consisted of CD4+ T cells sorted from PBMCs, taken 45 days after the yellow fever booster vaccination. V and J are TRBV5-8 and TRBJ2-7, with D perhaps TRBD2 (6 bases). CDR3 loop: CASSLGPGSSGYEQYF. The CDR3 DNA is TGTGCCAGCAGCTTGGGGCCCGGGAGTTCGGGATACGAGCAGTACTTC.